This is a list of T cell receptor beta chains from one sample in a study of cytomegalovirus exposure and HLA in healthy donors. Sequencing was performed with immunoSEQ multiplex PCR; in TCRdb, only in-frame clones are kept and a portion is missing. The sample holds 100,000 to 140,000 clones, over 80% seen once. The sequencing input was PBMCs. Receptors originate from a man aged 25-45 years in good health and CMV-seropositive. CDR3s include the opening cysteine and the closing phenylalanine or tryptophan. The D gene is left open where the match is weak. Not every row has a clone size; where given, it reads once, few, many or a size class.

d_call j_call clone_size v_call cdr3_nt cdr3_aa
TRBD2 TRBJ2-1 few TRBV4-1 TGCGCCAGCAGCCAAGGGCGGGGGGGCCACAATGAGCAGTTCTTC CASSQGRGGHNEQFF
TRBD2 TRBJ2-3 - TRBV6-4 TGTGCCACCTCTTCTAGCGGCGGATCAGATACGCAGTATTTT CATSSSGGSDTQYF
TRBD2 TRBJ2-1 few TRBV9 TGTGCCAGCAGCGTAGGGCCTAGCGGGGGGGCTGCTGAGCAGTTCTTC CASSVGPSGGAAEQFF
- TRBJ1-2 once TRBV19 TGTGCCAGTAGTCGAAGGCGCGGCTATGGCTACACCTTC CASSRRRGYGYTF
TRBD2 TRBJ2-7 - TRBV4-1 TGCGCCAGCAGCCAAGAGAGCGGGGGCCCCACATACGAGCAGTACTTC CASSQESGGPTYEQYF
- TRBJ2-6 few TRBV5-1 TGCGCCAGCAGCTTGGAGGGGAACCCTGGGGCCAACGTCCTGACTTTC CASSLEGNPGANVLTF
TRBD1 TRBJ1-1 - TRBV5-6 TGTGCCAGCAGCTATCAGACAGGGACCACTGAAGCTTTCTTT CASSYQTGTTEAFF
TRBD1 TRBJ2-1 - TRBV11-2 TGTGCCAGCAGGTCCCCGGGACAGTTCTACAGCTCCTACAATGAGCAGTTCTTC CASRSPGQFYSSYNEQFF
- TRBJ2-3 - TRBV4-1 TGCGCCAGCAGCCAACTCCACACGGATACGCAGTATTTT CASSQLHTDTQYF
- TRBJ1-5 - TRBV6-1 TGTGCCAGCTCGGCCGAAGAGGGCAGGCGTCAGCCCCAGCATTTT CASSAEEGRRQPQHF
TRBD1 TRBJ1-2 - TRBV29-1 TGCAGCGTGATCAGGGGACAGGTCTATGGCTACACCTTC CSVIRGQVYGYTF
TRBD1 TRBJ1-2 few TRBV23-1 TGCGCCAGCAGTCAATTCCCAAGGGACAGGGAAAGGTATGGCTACACCTTC CASSQFPRDRERYGYTF
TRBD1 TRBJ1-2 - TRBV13 TGTGCCAGCACCGACAGGGTGCGTGGCTACACCTTC CASTDRVRGYTF
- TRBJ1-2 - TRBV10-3 TGTGCCATCAGTGAGCAGATTGGGGCCGGAGGCTACACCTTC CAISEQIGAGGYTF
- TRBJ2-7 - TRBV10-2 TGCGCCAGCAGTGTAACTGACAGGCCCTACGAGCAGTACTTC CASSVTDRPYEQYF
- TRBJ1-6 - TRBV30 TGTGCCTGGAGGACAGGCCCGGCCCTCCACTTT CAWRTGPALHF